Sequencing of this T cell receptor beta chain was carried out in a study of T-cell reconstitution after alpha-beta-depleted transplantation in children. Trimming left V 0 bases short and J 3 bases short, with 15 bases between. The CDR3 covers 17 residues. Per germline, CDR1 SGHRS and CDR2 YFSETQ. Study-level results: Expanded graft clones, several hundred of them, were reportedly the source of alpha-beta T cells about two months after transplant. One year after transplant, T-cell counts and diversity came mostly from newly produced T cells. It was surviving recipient T cells and thymic progenitors that gave some patients high TCRbeta diversity at day 60.

A TCRbeta library incorporating unique molecular identifiers was prepared. TCRdb re-analysed the PCR reads in MiXCR, keeping a single row per CDR3 protein. The data contain 140,000 or so distinct CDR3 sequences, around 8.5% of them singletons. With regard to this clonotype: The antigen is undetermined.

The sequences come from PBMCs, mostly from graft donor cells, collected 180 days after TCRalphabeta/CD19-depleted stem cell transplant. The chain combines TRBV5-1 with TRBJ2-2, with a weak D call TRBD2 (5 bases). This TCR was sampled from a female patient between 2 and 10 years old who had a stem cell transplant for congenital amegakaryocytic thrombocytopenia, so the T cells may come from the graft donor. The chain's CDR3 is CASSLVGEHRYTGELFF. CDR3 nucleotides: TGCGCCAGCAGCTTGGTTGGGGAGCATCGGTACACCGGGGAGCTGTTTTTT.